This TCR beta chain was recovered during a study of T cells in Graves' hyperthyroidism and ophthalmopathy. It was RNA transcripts that yielded the amplified TCR beta CDR3 regions. The TCR CDR3 first-round RT-PCR relied on the HTBI primer set. TCRdb reanalysed the multiplex PCR reads using MiXCR and keeps one entry per CDR3 protein. The repertoire holds around 300,000 distinct CDR3 sequences, with 25% as singletons. Many counts were recorded for this clonotype. Clinical symptoms, serum thyroxine, TRAb, thyroid ultrasound and orbital computed tomography informed diagnoses. The blood sample was taken at first hyperthyroidism diagnosis, before any ophthalmopathy symptoms. PBMCs stemmed from over 7.5 ml fresh peripheral blood. The sequenced sample consisted of blood. The sequence derives from a man in his forties or fifties with Graves' hyperthyroidism that later progressed to Graves' ophthalmopathy.

CDR3: CASRDEDGYTF. In DNA, the CDR3 is TGTGCCAGTAGGGATGAGGATGGCTACACCTTC. V and J are TRBV19 and TRBJ1-2; no reliable D call. This CDR3 contains 11 residues. Germline V gene data show CDR1 as LNHDA and CDR2 as SQIVND (reference sequence). Trimming left V 6 bases short and J 6 bases short, with 8 bases between.